This paragraph covers one TCR beta chain sequence. This sample was taken from a study of blood T cell repertoires in COVID-19. Study summary: From T cells, B-cell-depleted T cells, or PBMCs came the material, which was cDNA or gDNA.

This CDR3 is built from 16 residues. Germline CDR1 is MNHEY and CDR2 is SVGAGI. Trimming removed 5 bases from V and 4 bases from J; junction bases left unmatched: 12. Original processing notes: Estimation of nucleated cell counts was performed using reference gene primer amplification. The method was immunoSEQ multiplex PCR; TCRdb's version includes in-frame clones alone and lacks a portion of them. Clone size and V and J calls were adopted from that table, with D and trimming inferred from the DNA. This table has roughly 14,000 clones, 70% to 90% appearing once. Patients from Seattle were sampled longitudinally, starting during active infection.

The sequencing input was peripheral blood. This sequence was found in a woman of 80 years or more with COVID-19, enrolled during active disease. The rearrangement uses TRBV6-5 and TRBJ2-3; TRBD1 matches 7 bases. CDR3 amino acids: CASSHWTGPGSDTQYF. The CDR3 region has the DNA TGTGCCAGCAGTCACTGGACAGGTCCGGGTTCAGATACGCAGTATTTT.